The 13 T cell receptor beta chains presented below share a single source sample, sequenced in a study of T cells in Graves' hyperthyroidism and ophthalmopathy. Amplification of TCR beta CDR3 regions was performed using RNA transcripts as template. During a first-round RT-PCR of the TCR CDR3, the HTBI primer set was used. TCRdb re-analysed the multiplex PCR reads in MiXCR, keeping a single row per CDR3 protein. The sample lists about 260,000 distinct CDR3 sequences; 16% were seen once. Source material: blood. These receptors all stem from a woman between 18 and 29 years old with Graves' ophthalmopathy.

On this clonotype itself: A read error is possible here, since a much larger clone lies one base away. The chain uses TRBV5-1 and TRBJ2-1, with 11 positions matching TRBD2. Germline V gene sequence: CDR1 SGHRS, CDR2 YFSETQ. The CDR3 is made up of 16 amino acids. The CDR3 loop is CASRDFFPGLAVEQFF. In DNA, the CDR3 is TGTGCCAGCCGCGACTTCTTCCCGGGACTAGCGGTTGAGCAGTTCTTC.

The genes are TRBV7-2 and TRBJ1-1; no firm D call. From germline, CDR1 is SGHTA and CDR2 FQGNSA. This CDR3 has 13 amino acids. Trimming removed 6 bases at V and 0 bases at J, with 8 bases between. The CDR3 DNA sequence: TGTGCCAGCAGTACAGCGATGAACACTGAAGCTTTCTTT. This translates into CASSTAMNTEAFF.

There are many counts of this clonotype. This chain connects TRBV6-5 to TRBJ2-5; D is possibly TRBD2 (5 bases). Germline V CDR1 and CDR2: MNHEY, SVGAGI. V lost 0 bases and J 4 bases, leaving 9 bases between the germline ends. The CDR3 is 14 amino acids. CDR3 nucleotides: TGTGCCAGCAGTTACTCGGACTGGGGAGAGACCCAGTACTTC. It encodes CASSYSDWGETQYF.

This clonotype was counted many times. This chain links TRBV20-1 with TRBJ2-7, with D unclear. The V end lost 6 bases, the J end lost 3 bases, and 18 bases lay between the germline ends. The germline gives CDR1 DFQATT, CDR2 SNEGSKA (reference sequence). The CDR3 loop spans 14 amino acids. CDR3 sequence reads: CSAPGGRIFYEQYF. The CDR3, as DNA: TGCAGTGCACCCGGTGGCAGAATCTTCTACGAGCAGTACTTC.

There are many counts of this clonotype. The V and J genes are TRBV7-9 and TRBJ2-5; no firm D call. Trimming pared 0 bases from V and 5 bases from J, leaving 10 bases between. CDR3 length: 14 amino acids. Germline V CDR1 and CDR2: SEHNR, FQNEAQ (reference sequence). The CDR3 DNA reads as TGTGCCAGCAGCTTAGCGGCCGCCGTTGAGACCCAGTACTTC. This encodes CASSLAAAVETQYF.

The chain couples TRBV7-8 to TRBJ2-7; 11 bases match TRBD2. The CDR3 spans 16 residues. The germline CDR1 and CDR2 sequences are SGHVS and FQNEAQ. J gave up 4 bases and V 2 bases, and 7 bases lay outside the gene matches. The CDR3, as DNA: TGTGCCAGCAGCTTAAGTCCGACTAGCGGGACATACGAGCAGTACTTC. This codes for CASSLSPTSGTYEQYF.

This clonotype occurred many times. This sequence joins TRBV12-3 or TRBV12-4 and TRBJ2-1, with 13 bases lining up with TRBD2. CDR3 length: 18 residues. V was clipped by 5 bases and J by 2 bases; unmatched bases: 9. CDR3: CASSPRTSGRHPYNEQFF. In DNA form, the CDR3 reads TGTGCCAGCAGTCCTCGGACTAGCGGGAGACATCCCTACAATGAGCAGTTCTTC.

This clonotype was detected ten times or more. J is TRBJ1-1 and V is TRBV20-1; 7 bases align to TRBD1. The J segment lost 3 bases and the V segment lost 6 bases, leaving 7 bases of the junction unmatched. The CDR3 length is 13 residues. CDR1 is DFQATT and CDR2 is SNEGSKA in the germline V gene (reference sequence). CDR3 coding DNA: TGCAGTGCGCAGCGACAGGGAGACACTGAAGCTTTCTTT. Its protein product is CSAQRQGDTEAFF.

Many counts were recorded for this clonotype. The chain has TRBV20-1 and TRBJ2-7, with 9 bases fitting TRBD2. Trimming took 3 bases from V and 1 from J; bases not matched to a gene: 4. Germline CDR1 is DFQATT and CDR2 is SNEGSKA (reference sequence). This CDR3 has 14 residues. CDR3 DNA: TGCAGTGCTAGCAGCCTAGCGGGATCCTACGAGCAGTACTTC. Amino acid sequence: CSASSLAGSYEQYF.

This clonotype was observed many times. This chain connects TRBV7-2 to TRBJ1-5, with D perhaps TRBD1 (6 bases). The germline V gene encodes CDR1 SGHTA and CDR2 FQGNSA. V was pared by 5 bases and J by 9 bases, with 11 bases between. This CDR3 region has 12 residues. CDR3 sequence: CASSLKGGPQHF. CDR3 bases: TGTGCCAGCAGCCTCAAAGGGGGGCCCCAGCATTTT.

On this clonotype: Since no conserved phenylalanine or tryptophan closes the CDR3, a read error is the likely cause. The CDR3: CASSFRTEDGYTS. In nucleotides, the CDR3 is TGTGCCAGCAGCTTCCGGACAGAGGATGGCTACACCTCC. The gene calls are TRBV11-3 and TRBJ1-2; weak D call: TRBD1 (6 bases). The V and J ends lost 3 bases and 6 bases respectively, with 11 bases between them. Germline-derived CDR1 and CDR2 are SGHNT and YENEEA. The CDR3 is made up of 13 amino acids.

This clonotype was seen a handful of times. A much more abundant neighbour one base away suggests this may be a read error. The rearrangement joins TRBV7-3 to TRBJ2-3; D not certain. Germline CDR1 and CDR2: SGHTA and FQGTGA. There are 17 residues in the CDR3. Here the CDR3 DNA reads TGTGCCAGCAGCTTAAATAGTTTGACGGAAACCACAGATAGGCAGTATTTT. This sequence encodes CASSLNSLTETTDRQYF.

This clonotype has at least ten counts. This rearrangement joins TRBV6-1 to TRBJ1-1; 8 bases are shared with TRBD1. The CDR3 covers 14 residues. Germline V gene lookup returns CDR1 MNHNS and CDR2 SASEGT. J was trimmed by 8 bases and V by 6 bases; bases with no gene match: 11. CDR3 sequence (DNA): TGTGCCAGCAGCTCTCAGGGGGCCTATGCGGAAGCTTTCTTT. This encodes CASSSQGAYAEAFF.